The 17 T cell receptor beta chains given below trace back to one sample, sequenced in a study of control samples from healthy donors and cancer patients. Here immunoSEQ multiplex PCR was the method, and the copy in TCRdb shows in-frame clones only, minus some. The sample records over 75,000 clones, almost 85% being singletons. The sample was blood. The receptors were sampled from a man between 60 and 75 years old in good health.

The rearrangement joins TRBV4-1 to TRBJ2-1; D may be TRBD2 (6 bases). CDR3 length equals 16 residues. V was shortened by 0 bases and J by 0 bases, with 9 bases between the two germline ends. The germline gives CDR1 MGHRA, CDR2 YSYEKL. The CDR3 region is CASSQDDGSSYNEQFF. The DNA of the CDR3 is TGCGCCAGCAGCCAAGATGACGGGAGCTCCTACAATGAGCAGTTCTTC.

V is TRBV11-2 and J is TRBJ2-2, with TRBD1 matching 10 bases. This CDR3 has 15 residues. V trimming: 3 bases; J trimming: 2 bases; junction bases outside the gene matches: 0. Germline CDR1 and CDR2: SGHAT and FQNNGV. CDR3 nucleotides: TGTGCCAGCAGCTTGACAGGGGGCAACACCGGGGAGCTGTTTTTT. This gives the protein CASSLTGGNTGELFF.

This clone was detected a few times. The chain uses TRBV11-2 and TRBJ1-3; D remains ambiguous. Germline CDR1 is SGHAT and CDR2 is FQNNGV. This CDR3 is 13 amino acids long. V was trimmed by 2 bases and J by 4 bases, leaving 6 bases between them. CDR3 in amino acids: CASSLYEGNTIYF. In DNA form, the CDR3 reads TGTGCCAGCAGCTTATACGAAGGAAACACCATATATTTT.

J is TRBJ2-2 and V is TRBV5-1, with D uncertain. CDR3 length: 13 residues. Trimming shortened V by 0 bases and J by 6 bases, and 6 bases separated the two germline ends. Germline assignment: CDR1 SGHRS and CDR2 YFSETQ. The CDR3: CASSLEAAGELFF. The CDR3 nucleotides are TGCGCCAGCAGCTTGGAGGCAGCCGGGGAGCTGTTTTTT. Together with reference TRBV5-1 and TRBJ2-2, the CDR3 gives the full variable domain: KAGVTQTPRYLIKTRGQQVTLSCSPISGHRSVSWYQQTPGQGLQFLFEYFSETQRNKGNFPGRFSGRQFSNSRSEMNVSTLELGDSALYLCASSLEAAGELFFGEGSRLTVL.

The rearrangement joins TRBV27 to TRBJ2-1, with D perhaps matching TRBD2 (6 bases). V gave up 5 bases and J gave up 5 bases, with 16 bases separating them. The CDR3 runs to 15 residues. Germline CDR1 is MNHEY and CDR2 is SMNVEV (reference sequence). CDR3: CASSTGLPGDNEQFF. CDR3 coding DNA: TGTGCCAGCAGTACCGGACTCCCGGGGGACAATGAGCAGTTCTTC.

The V call is TRBV2, the J call TRBJ1-5; the D gene is possibly TRBD1 (5 bases). V gave up 2 bases and J gave up 4 bases, with 9 bases separating them. CDR1 SNHLY and CDR2 FYNNEI come from the germline V gene. This CDR3 spans 14 amino acids. The DNA of the CDR3 is TGTGCCAGCAGTGAATCAGGGACGAATCAGCCCCAGCATTTT. As protein: CASSESGTNQPQHF.

This clone was seen a few times. The chain employs TRBV27 and TRBJ1-5; 7 nucleotides match TRBD1. Germline CDR1 and CDR2: MNHEY and SMNVEV (reference sequence). The ends lost 3 bases at V and 2 bases at J; junction bases unmatched: 4. This CDR3 is 15 amino acids long. The CDR3 sequence: CASSFSTGGNQPQHF. The CDR3 DNA reads as TGTGCCAGCAGTTTCTCCACAGGGGGCAATCAGCCCCAGCATTTT.

The chain couples TRBV11-2 to TRBJ2-3; TRBD2 aligns across 8 bases. The V and J ends lost 5 bases and 4 bases, in that order; junction bases with no gene match: 2. CDR3 length equals 13 residues. CDR1 SGHAT and CDR2 FQNNGV come from the germline V gene. CDR3 nucleotides: TGTGCCAGCAGCCCCGGGAGGGCAGATACGCAGTATTTT. Translation: CASSPGRADTQYF.

V is TRBV9 and J is TRBJ1-1; D is ambiguous. The V gene lost 7 bases and the J gene lost 5 bases, with 9 bases spanning the gap. This CDR3 contains 11 residues. Germline-derived CDR1 and CDR2 are SGDLS and YYNGEE. The CDR3 protein is CASDPGTEAFF. The CDR3 bases are TGTGCCAGCGACCCGGGGACTGAAGCTTTCTTT.

The CDR3 region has the DNA TGTGCCAGCAGCCCGGGGACCAAGCATGGCTACACCTTC. This translates into CASSPGTKHGYTF. The chain couples TRBV7-9 to TRBJ1-2; weak D call: TRBD1 (5 bases). V dropped 5 bases and J dropped 6 bases, with 13 bases sitting between them. The CDR3 is made up of 13 amino acids. Germline V gene lookup returns CDR1 SEHNR and CDR2 FQNEAQ (reference sequence).

The chain couples TRBV30 to TRBJ1-3; D unresolved. CDR1 is GTSNPN and CDR2 is SVGIG in the germline V gene (reference sequence). This CDR3 comprises 15 residues. V gave up 2 bases and J gave up 1 base, with 12 bases separating them. CDR3 nucleotides: TGTGCCTGGAGTAAACGAACAGCTTCTGGAAACACCATATATTTT. It encodes CAWSKRTASGNTIYF.

The CDR3 here is CASGQMRDEQYF. CDR3 DNA: TGTGCCTCCGGCCAAATGCGTGACGAGCAGTACTTC. The chain uses TRBV10-3 and TRBJ2-7; D gene ambiguous. The CDR3 totals 12 residues. Per the germline V gene, CDR1 is ENHRY and CDR2 is SYGVKD. V lost 11 bases and J 5 bases, leaving 16 bases between the germline ends.

The V call is TRBV6-1, the J call TRBJ2-5, with TRBD1 identical over 12 bases. This CDR3 is built from 17 residues. The V gene's germline CDR1 is MNHNS and CDR2 SASEGT. With V trimmed by 2 bases and J by 4 bases, 8 bases remained unmatched. CDR3 region: CASSELSGQGAGETQYF. The CDR3 DNA sequence: TGTGCCAGCAGTGAACTTTCGGGACAGGGGGCGGGAGAGACCCAGTACTTC.

A word on this clone: The DNA is left out, because the CDR3 cannot be placed on it with certainty; the CDR3 is given as TCRdb lists it. The rearrangement links TRBV7-2 to TRBJ2-7; the table names TRBD1, a call not compared with the DNA. The CDR3 adds up to 15 amino acids, both ends counted. In germline, CDR1 is SGHTA, CDR2 FQGNSA. The CDR3 protein is CASSDGHFGNYEQYF.

The J gene is TRBJ2-3, the V gene TRBV7-2; D may be TRBD1 (6 bases). CDR1 SGHTA and CDR2 FQGNSA come from the germline V gene. V lost 1 base to trimming and J lost 6 bases, with 17 bases between them. CDR3 size: 16 residues. For the CDR3, the DNA is TGTGCCAGCAGCTTAGGAGATTTCAGGGGTCGTGATACGCAGTATTTT. It translates to CASSLGDFRGRDTQYF. Variable domain in full (rest from reference TRBV7-2 and TRBJ2-3): GAGVSQSPSNKVTEKGKDVELRCDPISGHTALYWYRQSLGQGLEFLIYFQGNSAPDKSGLPSDRFSAERTGGSVSTLTIQRTQQEDSAVYLCASSLGDFRGRDTQYFGPGTRLTVL.

The chain links TRBV27 to TRBJ2-3; no clear D gene. The CDR3 has 13 amino acids. Trimming stripped 4 bases from V and 5 bases from J, with 10 bases between. Germline V gene lookup returns CDR1 MNHEY and CDR2 SMNVEV (reference sequence). CDR3 DNA sequence: TGTGCCAGCAGTTCCCCCAGAGGAGATACGCAGTATTTT. Amino acids: CASSSPRGDTQYF.

V is TRBV5-5 and J is TRBJ2-2; maybe TRBD1 (5 bases). Trimming pared 4 bases from V and 4 bases from J, leaving 11 bases between. CDR1 SGHKS and CDR2 YYEKEE come from the germline V gene (reference sequence). This CDR3 has 14 residues. The CDR3, as DNA: TGTGCCAGCAGCCAGACAGTGCCCACCGGGGAGCTGTTTTTT. Residues: CASSQTVPTGELFF.